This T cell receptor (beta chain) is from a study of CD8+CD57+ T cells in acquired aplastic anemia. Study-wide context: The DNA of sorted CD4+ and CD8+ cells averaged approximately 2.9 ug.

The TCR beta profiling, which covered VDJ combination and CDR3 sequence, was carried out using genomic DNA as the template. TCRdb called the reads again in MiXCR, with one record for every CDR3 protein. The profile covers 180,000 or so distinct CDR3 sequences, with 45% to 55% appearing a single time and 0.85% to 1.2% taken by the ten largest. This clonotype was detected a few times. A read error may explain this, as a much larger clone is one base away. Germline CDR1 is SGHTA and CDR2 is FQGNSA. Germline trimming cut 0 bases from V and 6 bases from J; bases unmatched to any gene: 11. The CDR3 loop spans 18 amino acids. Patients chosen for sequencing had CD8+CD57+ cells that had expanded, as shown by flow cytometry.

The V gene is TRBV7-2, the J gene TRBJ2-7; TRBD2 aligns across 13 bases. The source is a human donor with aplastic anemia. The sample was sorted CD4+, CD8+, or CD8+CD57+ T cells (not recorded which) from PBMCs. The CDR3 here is CASSLALGTSGASCEQYF. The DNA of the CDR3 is TGTGCCAGCAGCTTAGCCCTCGGGACTAGCGGGGCCAGCTGCGAGCAGTACTTC. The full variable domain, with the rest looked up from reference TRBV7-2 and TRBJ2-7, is GAGVSQSPSNKVTEKGKDVELRCDPISGHTALYWYRQSLGQGLEFLIYFQGNSAPDKSGLPSDRFSAERTGGSVSTLTIQRTQQEDSAVYLCASSLALGTSGASCEQYFGPGTRLTVT.